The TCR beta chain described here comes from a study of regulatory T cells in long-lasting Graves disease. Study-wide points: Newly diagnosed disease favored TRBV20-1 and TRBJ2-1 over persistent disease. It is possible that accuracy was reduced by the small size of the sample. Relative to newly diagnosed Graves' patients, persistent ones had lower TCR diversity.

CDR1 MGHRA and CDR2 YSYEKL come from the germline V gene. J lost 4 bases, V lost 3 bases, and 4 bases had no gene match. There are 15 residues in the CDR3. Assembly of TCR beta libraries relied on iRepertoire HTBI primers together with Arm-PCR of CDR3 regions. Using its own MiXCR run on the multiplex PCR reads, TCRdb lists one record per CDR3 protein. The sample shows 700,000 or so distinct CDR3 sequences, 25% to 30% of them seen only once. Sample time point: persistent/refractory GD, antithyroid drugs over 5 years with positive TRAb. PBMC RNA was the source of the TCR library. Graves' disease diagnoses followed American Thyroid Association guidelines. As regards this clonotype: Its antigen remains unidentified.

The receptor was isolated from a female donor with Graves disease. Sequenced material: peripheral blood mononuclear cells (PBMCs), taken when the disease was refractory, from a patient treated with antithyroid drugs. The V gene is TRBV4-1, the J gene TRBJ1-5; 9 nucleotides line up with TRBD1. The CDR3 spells CASSQAGQGNQPQHF. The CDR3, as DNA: TGCGCCAGCAGCCAGGCGGGACAGGGAAATCAGCCCCAGCATTTT.